These T cell receptor beta chains were read from a single sample in a study of T cell changes during pregnancy in multiple sclerosis. This table comes from immunoSEQ multiplex PCR, and its TCRdb copy is limited to in-frame clones, with some not included. The sample carries fewer than 150,000 clones, around 95% recorded once. The sequenced sample was peripheral blood, obtained after pregnancy. The source of these receptors is a female donor with multiple sclerosis, enrolled in a pregnancy study. CDR3s include the opening cysteine and the closing phenylalanine or tryptophan. Fields, in order: V gene, D gene, J gene, clone size, CDR3 length, CDR3 DNA, CDR3 protein. The D gene is left open where the match is weak. Size is omitted from some rows. Given values are once, few, many or a class for expanded clones.

v_call: TRBV28
d_call: TRBD1
j_call: TRBJ1-2
clone_size: NA
cdr3_length: 15
cdr3_nt: TGTGCCAGCAGCCCGATCGGGACAGGGCCACTAGGCTACACCTTC
cdr3_aa: CASSPIGTGPLGYTF

v_call: TRBV19
d_call: NA
j_call: TRBJ2-1
clone_size: NA
cdr3_length: 12
cdr3_nt: TGTGCCAGTAGTATACAGTACAATGAGCAGTTCTTC
cdr3_aa: CASSIQYNEQFF

v_call: TRBV7-2
d_call: NA
j_call: TRBJ1-1
clone_size: NA
cdr3_length: 15
cdr3_nt: TGTGCCAGCAGGAATAACAGGGCCTTGAACACTGAAGCTTTCTTT
cdr3_aa: CASRNNRALNTEAFF

v_call: TRBV19
d_call: NA
j_call: TRBJ2-3
clone_size: NA
cdr3_length: 16
cdr3_nt: TGTGCCAGTGGCACCGTGGGGCTGGACGGCACAGATACGCAGTATTTT
cdr3_aa: CASGTVGLDGTDTQYF

v_call: TRBV5-4
d_call: TRBD1
j_call: TRBJ2-5
clone_size: NA
cdr3_length: 16
cdr3_nt: TGTGCCAGCAGCTTCCCCGGGACAGGGGTTTGGGAGACCCAGTACTTC
cdr3_aa: CASSFPGTGVWETQYF

v_call: TRBV28
d_call: NA
j_call: TRBJ2-5
clone_size: NA
cdr3_length: 14
cdr3_nt: TGTGCCACCCACTTCGACAGGCGCCAAGAGACCCAGTACTTC
cdr3_aa: CATHFDRRQETQYF

v_call: TRBV28
d_call: NA
j_call: TRBJ2-1
clone_size: NA
cdr3_length: 13
cdr3_nt: TGTGCCAGCAGTTTTGGCCGCTTCAATGAGCAGTTCTTC
cdr3_aa: CASSFGRFNEQFF

v_call: TRBV6-6
d_call: TRBD1
j_call: TRBJ2-1
clone_size: NA
cdr3_length: 15
cdr3_nt: TGTGCCGGAAGCCGCGGCACAGGGGGCTACAATGAGCAGTTCTTC
cdr3_aa: CAGSRGTGGYNEQFF

v_call: TRBV19
d_call: TRBD2
j_call: TRBJ2-3
clone_size: NA
cdr3_length: 15
cdr3_nt: TGTGCCAGTAGATCCCGGACTAGGCACACAGATACGCAGTATTTT
cdr3_aa: CASRSRTRHTDTQYF

v_call: TRBV7-9
d_call: NA
j_call: TRBJ2-1
clone_size: NA
cdr3_length: 13
cdr3_nt: TGTGCCAGCAGCTCCCTAGCCTACAATGAGCAGTTCTTC
cdr3_aa: CASSSLAYNEQFF

v_call: TRBV18
d_call: NA
j_call: TRBJ2-7
clone_size: NA
cdr3_length: 12
cdr3_nt: TGTGCCAGCTCACCGTTAGTAAACGAGCAGTACTTC
cdr3_aa: CASSPLVNEQYF

v_call: TRBV27
d_call: NA
j_call: TRBJ2-7
clone_size: NA
cdr3_length: 11
cdr3_nt: TGTGCCAGCAGTTCGGTGGGCTTGCAGTACTTC
cdr3_aa: CASSSVGLQYF

v_call: TRBV25-1
d_call: NA
j_call: TRBJ1-5
clone_size: NA
cdr3_length: 14
cdr3_nt: TGTGCCAGCAGTGAAGCGCATAAGAATCAGCCCCAGCATTTT
cdr3_aa: CASSEAHKNQPQHF

v_call: TRBV10-3
d_call: TRBD1
j_call: TRBJ1-2
clone_size: NA
cdr3_length: 15
cdr3_nt: TGTGCCATCAGTGAGTCAGAGGGGGCTGGCTATGGCTACACCTTC
cdr3_aa: CAISESEGAGYGYTF

v_call: TRBV28
d_call: TRBD1
j_call: TRBJ2-7
clone_size: NA
cdr3_length: 17
cdr3_nt: TGTGCCAGCAGTTTAGGCCGAGCGGGACAGGGAGCCTACGAGCAGTACTTC
cdr3_aa: CASSLGRAGQGAYEQYF

v_call: TRBV15
d_call: NA
j_call: TRBJ1-1
clone_size: NA
cdr3_length: 14
cdr3_nt: TGTGCCACCAGCAGAGATCGAAGTCCAGGGCAAGCTTTCTTT
cdr3_aa: CATSRDRSPGQAFF

v_call: TRBV18
d_call: NA
j_call: TRBJ2-6
clone_size: NA
cdr3_length: 16
cdr3_nt: TGTGCCAGCTCACTAAGAGAGGCATCTGGGGCCAACGTCCTGACTTTC
cdr3_aa: CASSLREASGANVLTF

v_call: TRBV9
d_call: TRBD2
j_call: TRBJ2-1
clone_size: NA
cdr3_length: 17
cdr3_nt: TGTGCCAGCAGCGTAGCTCGACTAGCGGGGACCTACAATGAGCAGTTCTTC
cdr3_aa: CASSVARLAGTYNEQFF

v_call: TRBV5-1
d_call: TRBD2
j_call: TRBJ2-1
clone_size: NA
cdr3_length: 15
cdr3_nt: TGCGCCAGCAGCCGTCGCTTAGCGGGAGTAAATGAGCAGTTCTTC
cdr3_aa: CASSRRLAGVNEQFF

v_call: TRBV2
d_call: TRBD2
j_call: TRBJ2-7
clone_size: NA
cdr3_length: 16
cdr3_nt: TGTGCCAGCATCGCTAGCGGGAGAGGGAGCTCCTACGAGCAGTACTTC
cdr3_aa: CASIASGRGSSYEQYF

v_call: TRBV27
d_call: NA
j_call: TRBJ2-2
clone_size: NA
cdr3_length: 13
cdr3_nt: TGTGCCAGCAGTTTGGGCCCCAGCGGGGAGCTGTTTTTT
cdr3_aa: CASSLGPSGELFF

v_call: TRBV5-4
d_call: TRBD2
j_call: TRBJ2-7
clone_size: NA
cdr3_length: 14
cdr3_nt: TGTGCCAGCAGCTGGGGGACTAGCGGGAACGAGCAGTACTTC
cdr3_aa: CASSWGTSGNEQYF

v_call: TRBV2
d_call: TRBD2
j_call: TRBJ2-1
clone_size: NA
cdr3_length: 14
cdr3_nt: TGTGCCAGCAGGACTGGGACTAGCCCAAATGAGCAGTTCTTC
cdr3_aa: CASRTGTSPNEQFF

v_call: TRBV9
d_call: NA
j_call: TRBJ2-1
clone_size: NA
cdr3_length: 16
cdr3_nt: TGTGCCAGCAGCGTAGGTGGCGGAAGCTCCTACAATGAGCAGTTCTTC
cdr3_aa: CASSVGGGSSYNEQFF

v_call: TRBV19
d_call: TRBD2
j_call: TRBJ2-7
clone_size: NA
cdr3_length: 15
cdr3_nt: TGTGCCAGTAGTTTTGGACTAGCGGACGTCTACGAGCAGTACTTC
cdr3_aa: CASSFGLADVYEQYF

v_call: TRBV2
d_call: TRBD2
j_call: TRBJ2-7
clone_size: NA
cdr3_length: 12
cdr3_nt: TGTGCCAGCTCAGCGGGGCCCTACGAGCAGTACTTC
cdr3_aa: CASSAGPYEQYF

v_call: TRBV19
d_call: NA
j_call: TRBJ1-1
clone_size: NA
cdr3_length: 14
cdr3_nt: TGTGCCAGTAGTGGAGGCAGCATCAACACTGAAGCTTTCTTT
cdr3_aa: CASSGGSINTEAFF

v_call: TRBV28
d_call: TRBD2
j_call: TRBJ2-3
clone_size: NA
cdr3_length: 16
cdr3_nt: TGTGCCAGCGTGGAGGGAGGGCCCCCGAGCACAGATACGCAGTATTTT
cdr3_aa: CASVEGGPPSTDTQYF

v_call: TRBV7-9
d_call: NA
j_call: TRBJ2-3
clone_size: NA
cdr3_length: 12
cdr3_nt: TGTGCCAGCAGGGCCGGGACAGATACGCAGTATTTT
cdr3_aa: CASRAGTDTQYF

v_call: TRBV2
d_call: NA
j_call: TRBJ1-5
clone_size: NA
cdr3_length: 14
cdr3_nt: TGTGCCAGCAGTGAAACAGCTCGGGACAAGCCCCAGCATTTT
cdr3_aa: CASSETARDKPQHF

v_call: TRBV7-6
d_call: NA
j_call: TRBJ2-3
clone_size: NA
cdr3_length: 14
cdr3_nt: TGTGCCAGCAGCTCCCCAGTGGGCACAGATACGCAGTATTTT
cdr3_aa: CASSSPVGTDTQYF

v_call: TRBV6-6
d_call: TRBD1
j_call: TRBJ2-7
clone_size: NA
cdr3_length: 14
cdr3_nt: TGTGCCAGCAGCACCGGGACAGGGTCCTACGAGCAGTACTTC
cdr3_aa: CASSTGTGSYEQYF

v_call: TRBV7-9
d_call: NA
j_call: TRBJ2-7
clone_size: NA
cdr3_length: 15
cdr3_nt: TGTGCCAGCAGCTTAGCGGGCGGGGCGGTAGGCGAGCAGTACTTC
cdr3_aa: CASSLAGGAVGEQYF

v_call: TRBV27
d_call: NA
j_call: TRBJ1-2
clone_size: NA
cdr3_length: 13
cdr3_nt: TGTGCCAGCAGTCCGGCTACAGGATATGGCTACACCTTC
cdr3_aa: CASSPATGYGYTF

v_call: TRBV7-8
d_call: TRBD2
j_call: TRBJ2-3
clone_size: NA
cdr3_length: 16
cdr3_nt: TGTGCCAGCAGCCGCAGGGAGGGAGTGAGGTTAGATACGCAGTATTTT
cdr3_aa: CASSRREGVRLDTQYF

v_call: TRBV19
d_call: NA
j_call: TRBJ1-3
clone_size: NA
cdr3_length: 15
cdr3_nt: TGTGCCAGTCGAACCACAGGGAGCTCTGGAAACACCATATATTTT
cdr3_aa: CASRTTGSSGNTIYF

v_call: TRBV10-1
d_call: NA
j_call: TRBJ1-2
clone_size: few
cdr3_length: 15
cdr3_nt: TGCGCCAGCAACGCCTCCAGACAGGATGGTAGTGGCTACACCTTC
cdr3_aa: CASNASRQDGSGYTF

v_call: TRBV7-9
d_call: TRBD1
j_call: TRBJ2-7
clone_size: NA
cdr3_length: 15
cdr3_nt: TGTGCCAGCAGCCCTAGGGGACAGGGGTCCCACGAGCAGTACTTC
cdr3_aa: CASSPRGQGSHEQYF

v_call: TRBV5-1
d_call: TRBD2
j_call: TRBJ2-1
clone_size: NA
cdr3_length: 16
cdr3_nt: TGCGCCAGCAGCCCCTGGGGGAGGGTGGGAAACAATGAGCAGTTCTTC
cdr3_aa: CASSPWGRVGNNEQFF

v_call: TRBV29-1
d_call: NA
j_call: TRBJ2-7
clone_size: NA
cdr3_length: 14
cdr3_nt: TGCAGCGCGAGCGGATCTAACGAGGCCTACGAGCAGTACTTC
cdr3_aa: CSASGSNEAYEQYF

v_call: TRBV5-4
d_call: NA
j_call: TRBJ2-5
clone_size: NA
cdr3_length: 17
cdr3_nt: TGTGCCAGCAGCTTTCCGGGGACCAACAGGGTCCAAGAGACCCAGTACTTC
cdr3_aa: CASSFPGTNRVQETQYF

v_call: TRBV13
d_call: TRBD2
j_call: TRBJ2-3
clone_size: NA
cdr3_length: 15
cdr3_nt: TGTGCCAGCAGCCGCAGCGGGAGGGAGGCAGATACGCAGTATTTT
cdr3_aa: CASSRSGREADTQYF

v_call: TRBV27
d_call: TRBD1
j_call: TRBJ2-1
clone_size: NA
cdr3_length: 15
cdr3_nt: TGTGCCAGCAGTGCCGGGACAGTTAGGTACAATGAGCAGTTCTTC
cdr3_aa: CASSAGTVRYNEQFF

v_call: TRBV7-8
d_call: NA
j_call: TRBJ1-5
clone_size: NA
cdr3_length: 15
cdr3_nt: TGTGCCAGCAGCTCAGGCCCCCTTCTGAATCAGCCCCAGCATTTT
cdr3_aa: CASSSGPLLNQPQHF

v_call: TRBV28
d_call: NA
j_call: TRBJ2-2
clone_size: NA
cdr3_length: 14
cdr3_nt: TGTGCCAGCAGTTTCTACTCTAACACCGGGGAGCTGTTTTTT
cdr3_aa: CASSFYSNTGELFF

v_call: TRBV15
d_call: TRBD1
j_call: TRBJ2-2
clone_size: NA
cdr3_length: 16
cdr3_nt: TGTGCCACCAGCAGAGGAGGGGCAGGGGGTCCCTGGGAGCTGTTTTTT
cdr3_aa: CATSRGGAGGPWELFF

v_call: TRBV18
d_call: NA
j_call: TRBJ1-1
clone_size: few
cdr3_length: 15
cdr3_nt: TGTGCCAGCTCACCGGAGGGGCACCTGAACACTGAAGCTTTCTTT
cdr3_aa: CASSPEGHLNTEAFF

v_call: TRBV7-3
d_call: NA
j_call: TRBJ1-2
clone_size: NA
cdr3_length: 14
cdr3_nt: TGTGCCAGCAGCCTTGGTGGGGGCAACTATGGCTACACCTTC
cdr3_aa: CASSLGGGNYGYTF

v_call: TRBV30
d_call: NA
j_call: TRBJ1-1
clone_size: once
cdr3_length: 12
cdr3_nt: TGTGCCTCCCATCCGGCCCGGGGAGGGGCTTTCTTT
cdr3_aa: CASHPARGGAFF

v_call: TRBV6-5
d_call: TRBD2
j_call: TRBJ2-7
clone_size: NA
cdr3_length: 15
cdr3_nt: TGTGCCTCCGGGAGATGGCGGGAGGGGAACTACGAGCAGTACTTC
cdr3_aa: CASGRWREGNYEQYF

v_call: TRBV4-1
d_call: TRBD1
j_call: TRBJ1-4
clone_size: once
cdr3_length: 15
cdr3_nt: TGCGCCAGCAGCCAAGTCGAGGGGGCGGCTGAAAAACTGTTTTTT
cdr3_aa: CASSQVEGAAEKLFF

v_call: TRBV5-1
d_call: NA
j_call: TRBJ2-7
clone_size: NA
cdr3_length: 13
cdr3_nt: TGCGCCAGCAGCCCCGAGGGCTCCTACGAGCAGTACTTC
cdr3_aa: CASSPEGSYEQYF

v_call: TRBV28
d_call: NA
j_call: TRBJ1-2
clone_size: NA
cdr3_length: 13
cdr3_nt: TGTGCCAGCAGTTTGGGGGGTTCGAGGGGCTACACCTTC
cdr3_aa: CASSLGGSRGYTF

v_call: TRBV6-5
d_call: TRBD2
j_call: TRBJ2-1
clone_size: NA
cdr3_length: 16
cdr3_nt: TGTGCCAGCAGTTACCTTTCTAGCGGGAGAGCGAATGAGCAGTTCTTC
cdr3_aa: CASSYLSSGRANEQFF

v_call: TRBV25-1
d_call: NA
j_call: TRBJ2-7
clone_size: NA
cdr3_length: 14
cdr3_nt: TGTGCCAGCAGTGGACAGGGAGGAGGCTACGAGCAGTACTTC
cdr3_aa: CASSGQGGGYEQYF

v_call: TRBV29-1
d_call: NA
j_call: TRBJ2-3
clone_size: NA
cdr3_length: 13
cdr3_nt: TGCAGCGTTGCCGGGAAAGTCTCAGATACGCAGTATTTT
cdr3_aa: CSVAGKVSDTQYF

v_call: TRBV2
d_call: NA
j_call: TRBJ2-2
clone_size: NA
cdr3_length: 15
cdr3_nt: TGTGCCAGCACTGACTACGTAGTCCCCACCGGGGAGCTGTTTTTT
cdr3_aa: CASTDYVVPTGELFF